This T cell receptor beta chain emerged from a study of human T cells and chemical hapten exposure. Study summary: Small volume differences among pooled libraries mainly caused per-sample TCR yield variation. The study, taken as a whole, reports: While controls formed fewer of them, expanded TCRs formed significantly more large CDR3 similarity clusters. TCRs whose frequency exceeded 1 in 1000 remained the same following DPC sensitization. With patch test score, the counts of PT1 expanded TCRs showed a positive correlation.

Time point here: patch test 1, 2 weeks after DPC sensitization. Treatment: therapeutic diphenylcyclopropenone sensitization with weekly scalp DPC. Each CDR3 protein gets one entry after TCRdb re-called the RACE reads with MiXCR. The repertoire holds 150,000 to 200,000 distinct CDR3 sequences, with about 14% as singletons. This clonotype was detected a few times. The antigen is not known. The CDR3 contains 14 residues. V was trimmed by 0 bases and J by 4 bases, leaving 9 bases between them. Germline CDR1 is LGHNA and CDR2 is YNFKEQ. The sequencing here drew on whole blood, taken in connection with sensitization to the hapten diphenylcyclopropenone (DPC). This chain links TRBV4-2 with TRBJ1-2, with unresolved D. This clonotype was sampled from a woman aged 25-40 years with alopecia areata. Some clones in this sample may be carry-over from other donors' samples. CDR3 DNA sequence: TGTGCCAGCAGCCAAGATGGGCGGCCCTATGGCTACACCTTC. As protein: CASSQDGRPYGYTF.